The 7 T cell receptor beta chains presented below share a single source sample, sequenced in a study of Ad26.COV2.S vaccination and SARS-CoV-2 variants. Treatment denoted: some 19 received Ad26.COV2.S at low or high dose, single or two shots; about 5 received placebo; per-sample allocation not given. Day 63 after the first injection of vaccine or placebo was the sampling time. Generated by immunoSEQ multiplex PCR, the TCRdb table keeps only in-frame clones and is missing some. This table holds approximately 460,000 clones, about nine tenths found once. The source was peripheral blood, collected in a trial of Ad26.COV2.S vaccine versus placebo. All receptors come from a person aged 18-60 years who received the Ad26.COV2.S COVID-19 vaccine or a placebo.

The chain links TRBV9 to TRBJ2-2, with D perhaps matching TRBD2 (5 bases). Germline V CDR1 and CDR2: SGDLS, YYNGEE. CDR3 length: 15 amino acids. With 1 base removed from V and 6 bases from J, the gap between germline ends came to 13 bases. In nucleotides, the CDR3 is TGTGCCAGCAGCGTAATGGGCCTCGGGGCCGGGGAGCTGTTTTTT. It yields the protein CASSVMGLGAGELFF.

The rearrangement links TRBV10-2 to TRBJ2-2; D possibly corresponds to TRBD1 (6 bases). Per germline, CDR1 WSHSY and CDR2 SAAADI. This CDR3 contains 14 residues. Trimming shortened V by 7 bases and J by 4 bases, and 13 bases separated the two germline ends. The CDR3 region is CASTGVSVTGELFF. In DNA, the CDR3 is TGCGCCAGCACAGGGGTGTCGGTCACCGGGGAGCTGTTTTTT.

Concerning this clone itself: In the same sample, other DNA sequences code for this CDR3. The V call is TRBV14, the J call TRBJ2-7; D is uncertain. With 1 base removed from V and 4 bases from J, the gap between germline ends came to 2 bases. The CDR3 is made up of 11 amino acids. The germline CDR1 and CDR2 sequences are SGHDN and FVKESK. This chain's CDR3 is CASSQGYEQYF. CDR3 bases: TGTGCCAGCAGCCAAGGATACGAGCAGTACTTC.

For the CDR3, the DNA is TGTGCCAGCAGCTTAATTAGGCAGGGGGTTCAGCCCCAGCATTTT. Translated: CASSLIRQGVQPQHF. The chain recombines TRBV5-6 with TRBJ1-5; 7 positions agree with TRBD1. The CDR3 has 15 amino acids. V lost 2 bases to trimming and J lost 6 bases; unmatched junction nucleotides: 8. From germline, CDR1 is SGHDT and CDR2 YYEEEE.

Here the CDR3 reads CASSPGEGPYNEQFF. The CDR3 DNA reads as TGTGCCAGCAGCCCAGGGGAGGGGCCCTACAATGAGCAGTTCTTC. The chain combines TRBV3-1 (or the pseudogene TRBV3-2) with TRBJ2-1, with a tentative D call TRBD2 (7 bases). CDR3 length equals 15 residues. In germline, CDR1 is LGHDT, CDR2 YNNKEL (reference sequence). Deletions cut 4 bases from V and 2 bases from J, with 12 bases between.

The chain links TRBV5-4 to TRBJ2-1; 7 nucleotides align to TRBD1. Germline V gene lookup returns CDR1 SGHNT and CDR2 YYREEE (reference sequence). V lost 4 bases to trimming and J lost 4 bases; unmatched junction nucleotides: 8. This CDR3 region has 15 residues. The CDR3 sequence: CASSPNTGAYNEQFF. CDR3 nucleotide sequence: TGTGCCAGCAGCCCTAACACAGGGGCGTACAATGAGCAGTTCTTC.

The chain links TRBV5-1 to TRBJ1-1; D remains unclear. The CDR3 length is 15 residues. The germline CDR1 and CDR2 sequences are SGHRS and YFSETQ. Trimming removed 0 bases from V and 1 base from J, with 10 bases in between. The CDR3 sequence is CASSLAATPNTEAFF. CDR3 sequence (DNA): TGCGCCAGCAGCTTGGCCGCGACACCGAACACTGAAGCTTTCTTT.